What follows describes a single T cell receptor (beta chain). These data come from a study of blood T cell repertoires in COVID-19. The Seattle patients joined while their infection was active and were tracked longitudinally afterward. CDR3 size: 15 residues. After removal of 3 bases from V and 0 bases from J, the junction contained 2 bases not matched to a gene. Looked up from germline, CDR1 is LNHDA and CDR2 is SQIVND (reference sequence). Per the study methods: Reference gene primer amplification in the assay estimated nucleated cell counts. Method: immunoSEQ multiplex PCR; TCRdb's copy keeps in-frame clones and lacks some. V and J calls and clone size are as listed in that table; D and trimming were resolved from the DNA. This sample has about 250,000 clones, with more than 75% found just once.

What was sequenced was peripheral blood. The rearrangement uses TRBV19 and TRBJ1-2; 9 nucleotides line up with TRBD1. This TCR was sampled from an elderly woman with COVID-19, enrolled during active disease. The CDR3 DNA sequence: TGTGCCAGTAGTATCGGGACAGGGACTAACTATGGCTACACCTTC. Translation: CASSIGTGTNYGYTF.